The 3 T cell receptor beta chains reported below all come from one sample, sequenced in a study of blood T cell repertoires in COVID-19. This table comes from immunoSEQ multiplex PCR, and its TCRdb copy is limited to in-frame clones, with some not included. The data hold about 80,000 clones, with around 81% observed a single time. Sequenced: peripheral blood. These receptors originate from a human donor in a cohort sampled during active COVID-19.

V gene TRBV9 combines with J gene TRBJ2-1, with 14 bases fitting TRBD2. Germline loops: CDR1 SGDLS, CDR2 YYNGEE. There are 18 residues in the CDR3. The V and J ends lost 4 bases and 9 bases, in that order; junction bases with no gene match: 15. CDR3: CASSFRLAGGPSAGEQFF. The CDR3 DNA reads TGTGCCAGCAGCTTCCGACTAGCGGGAGGGCCGTCGGCGGGTGAGCAGTTCTTC.

The chain has TRBV5-6 and TRBJ1-1, with D possibly TRBD1 on 6 matching bases. CDR3 size: 14 residues. Looked up from germline, CDR1 is SGHDT and CDR2 is YYEEEE. V shed 4 bases and J shed 4 bases, with 14 bases lying between them. CDR3 DNA: TGTGCCAGCAGCCCCGAACTCAGGGGCACTGAAGCTTTCTTT. Protein product: CASSPELRGTEAFF.

The chain employs TRBV2 and TRBJ2-4; D ambiguous. The CDR3 spans 11 residues. Germline V gene data show CDR1 as SNHLY and CDR2 as FYNNEI. V lost 1 base and J lost 12, with 7 bases in between. The CDR3 reads CASSEEKSQYF. As DNA, the CDR3 is TGTGCCAGCAGTGAAGAGAAGAGTCAGTACTTC. Together with reference TRBV2 and TRBJ2-4, the CDR3 gives the full variable domain: EPEVTQTPSHQVTQMGQEVILRCVPISNHLYFYWYRQILGQKVEFLVSFYNNEISEKSEIFDDQFSVERPDGSNFTLKIRSTKLEDSAMYFCASSEEKSQYFGAGTRLSVL.